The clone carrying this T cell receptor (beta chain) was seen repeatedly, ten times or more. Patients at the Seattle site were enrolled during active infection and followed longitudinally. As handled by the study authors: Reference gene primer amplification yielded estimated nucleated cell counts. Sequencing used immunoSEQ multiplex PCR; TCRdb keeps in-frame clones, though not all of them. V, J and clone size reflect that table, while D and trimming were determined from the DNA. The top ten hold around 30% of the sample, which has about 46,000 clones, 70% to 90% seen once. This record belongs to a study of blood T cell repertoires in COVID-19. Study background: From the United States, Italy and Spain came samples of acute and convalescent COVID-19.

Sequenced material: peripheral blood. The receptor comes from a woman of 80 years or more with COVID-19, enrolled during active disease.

The CDR3 DNA is TGTGCCAGCAGCTTCTGGAACACTGAAGCTTTCTTT. Protein product: CASSFWNTEAFF. The genes are TRBV7-2 and TRBJ1-1; the D is unclear. Germline loops: CDR1 SGHTA, CDR2 FQGNSA. The CDR3 spans 12 residues. Trimming took off 3 bases at V and 1 base at J, with 3 bases between the two ends.